The sequence of this T cell receptor beta chain was determined in a study of blood T cell repertoires in COVID-19. Study-wide background: The study drew acute and convalescent COVID-19 samples from the United States, Italy and Spain. The cDNA or gDNA used as material had been derived from T cells, B-cell-depleted T cells, or PBMCs.

Original handling: It was from reference gene primer amplification that nucleated cell counts were estimated. Repertoires were generated with immunoSEQ multiplex PCR, while TCRdb's copy carries only in-frame clones and drops some. V, J and clone size derive from that table, while D and trimming were established from the DNA sequence. The sample records just over 75,000 clones, over 80% being singletons. The CDR3 loop spans 14 amino acids. Trimming took off 5 bases at V and 8 bases at J, with 15 bases between the two ends. The germline CDR1 and CDR2 sequences are SGHVS and FQNEAQ. The chain employs TRBV7-8 and TRBJ1-4; a possible D gene is TRBD1 (6 bases). Sequenced input: peripheral blood. The receptor's source is a man aged 50 to 60 with acute or convalescent COVID-19. CDR3 nucleotide sequence: TGTGCCAGCAGCCGAGCCGGGACACGGGAAAAACTGTTTTTT. Protein: CASSRAGTREKLFF.